This record looks at one TCR beta chain sequence and its context. Its specificity is unknown. The sample belongs to a study of cytomegalovirus exposure and HLA in healthy donors. Study summary: Per a later analysis, the 666 first-cohort and 120 or so validation repertoires shared one platform.

Germline trimming cut 2 bases from V and 6 bases from J; bases unmatched to any gene: 5. Germline CDR1 and CDR2: SGDLS and YYNGEE. The CDR3 totals 16 residues. Sequencing was performed with immunoSEQ multiplex PCR; in TCRdb, only in-frame clones are kept and a portion is missing. Here the sample spans roughly 70,000 clones, approximately 95% being singletons. Study observations and caveats: Subsequent analysis found a tendency for first-cohort TCR clusters to co-occur within the 120 or so validation repertoires. High specificity and sensitivity for cytomegalovirus status were reported for the classifier. Researchers counted 164 TCR beta chains as cytomegalovirus-associated.

The source is a man aged 18 to 29 in good health and CMV-seropositive. This chain joins TRBV9 and TRBJ2-1, with TRBD2 identical over 13 bases. Input material: PBMCs. The CDR3 DNA sequence: TGTGCCAGCAGCGTTAGACTAGCGGGAGGTTCCAATGAGCAGTTCTTC. Translation gives CASSVRLAGGSNEQFF.